This T cell receptor beta chain is drawn from a study of blood T cell repertoires in COVID-19. Study information: Samples of COVID-19 (acute and convalescent) were obtained from the United States, Italy and Spain.

Under the authors' procedure: Counts of nucleated cells, estimated from reference gene primer amplification, were obtained. Here immunoSEQ multiplex PCR was the method, and the copy in TCRdb shows in-frame clones only, minus some. V, J and clone size are those of that table, while D and trimming were read from the DNA. The sample lists more than 65,000 clones; 84% were seen once. The sample was peripheral blood. The source is a human donor in a cohort sampled during active COVID-19.

The CDR3: CASSYSSRPGGNGYTF. CDR3 sequence (DNA): TGTGCCAGCAGTTACTCGAGTAGGCCAGGGGGTAATGGCTACACCTTC. The V call is TRBV6-5, the J call TRBJ1-2; 7 nucleotides align to TRBD1. V lost 0 bases to trimming and J lost 6 bases; unmatched junction nucleotides: 10. CDR1 MNHEY and CDR2 SVGAGI come from the germline V gene. This CDR3 contains 16 residues.